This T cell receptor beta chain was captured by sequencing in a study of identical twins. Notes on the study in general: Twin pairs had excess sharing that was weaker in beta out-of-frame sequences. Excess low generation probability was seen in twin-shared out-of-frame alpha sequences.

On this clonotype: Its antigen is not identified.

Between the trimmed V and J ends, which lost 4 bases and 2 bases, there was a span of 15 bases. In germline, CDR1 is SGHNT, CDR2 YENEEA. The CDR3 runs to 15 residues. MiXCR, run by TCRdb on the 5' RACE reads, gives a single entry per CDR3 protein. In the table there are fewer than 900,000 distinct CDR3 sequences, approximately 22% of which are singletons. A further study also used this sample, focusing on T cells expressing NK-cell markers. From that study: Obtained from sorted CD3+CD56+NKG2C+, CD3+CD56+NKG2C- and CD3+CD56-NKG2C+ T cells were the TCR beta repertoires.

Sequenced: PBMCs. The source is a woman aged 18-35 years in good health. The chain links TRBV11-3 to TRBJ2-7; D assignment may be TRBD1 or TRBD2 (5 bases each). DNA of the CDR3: TGTGCCAGCAGCTCGCACCGGGACGGACCCTACGAGCAGTACTTC. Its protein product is CASSSHRDGPYEQYF.